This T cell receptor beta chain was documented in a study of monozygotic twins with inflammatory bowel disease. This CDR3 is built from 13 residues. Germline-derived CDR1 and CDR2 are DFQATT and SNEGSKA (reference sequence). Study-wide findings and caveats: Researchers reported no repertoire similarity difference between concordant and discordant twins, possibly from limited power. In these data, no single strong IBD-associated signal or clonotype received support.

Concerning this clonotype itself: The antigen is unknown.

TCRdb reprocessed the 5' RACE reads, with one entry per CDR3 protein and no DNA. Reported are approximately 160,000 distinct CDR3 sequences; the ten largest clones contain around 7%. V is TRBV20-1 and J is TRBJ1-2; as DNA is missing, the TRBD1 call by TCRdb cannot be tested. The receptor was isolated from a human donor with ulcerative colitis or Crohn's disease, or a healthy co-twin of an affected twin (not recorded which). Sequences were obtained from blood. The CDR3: CSARTTGGYGYTF.